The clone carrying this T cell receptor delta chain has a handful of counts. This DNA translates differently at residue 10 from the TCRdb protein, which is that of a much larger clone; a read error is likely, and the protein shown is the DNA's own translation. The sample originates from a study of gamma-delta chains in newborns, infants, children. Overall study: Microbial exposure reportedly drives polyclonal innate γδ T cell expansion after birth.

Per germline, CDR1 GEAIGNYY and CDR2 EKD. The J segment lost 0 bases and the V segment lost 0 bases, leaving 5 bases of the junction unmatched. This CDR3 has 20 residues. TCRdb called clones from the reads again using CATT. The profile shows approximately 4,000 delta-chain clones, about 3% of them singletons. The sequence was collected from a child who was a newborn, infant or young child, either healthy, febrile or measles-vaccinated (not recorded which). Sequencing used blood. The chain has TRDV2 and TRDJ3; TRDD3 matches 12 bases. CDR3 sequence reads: CACDTAGGYDSSWDTRQMFF. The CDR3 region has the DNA TGTGCCTGTGACACCGCTGGGGGATACGACAGCTCCTGGGACACCCGACAGATGTTTTTC.